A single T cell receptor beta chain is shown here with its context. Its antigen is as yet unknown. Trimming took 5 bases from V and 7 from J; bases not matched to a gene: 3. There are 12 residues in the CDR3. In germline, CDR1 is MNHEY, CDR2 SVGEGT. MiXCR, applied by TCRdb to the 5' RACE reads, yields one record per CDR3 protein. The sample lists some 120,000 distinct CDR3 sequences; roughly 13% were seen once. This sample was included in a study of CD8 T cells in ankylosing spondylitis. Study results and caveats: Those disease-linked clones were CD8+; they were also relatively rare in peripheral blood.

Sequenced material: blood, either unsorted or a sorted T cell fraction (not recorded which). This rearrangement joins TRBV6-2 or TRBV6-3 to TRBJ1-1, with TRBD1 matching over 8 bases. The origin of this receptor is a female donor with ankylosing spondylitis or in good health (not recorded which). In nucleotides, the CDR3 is TGTGCCAGCAGTGGACAGGGATTTGAAGCTTTCTTT. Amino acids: CASSGQGFEAFF.